The 9 T cell receptor beta chains listed next were all sequenced from one sample in a study of CD4 T cells in relation to SARS-CoV-2 and coronaviruses. CD4+ T cells from unexposed donors were obtained before the COVID-19 pandemic (2011-2018). Measured with immunoSEQ multiplex PCR; TCRdb has only the in-frame clones, and not every one. The table includes some 64,000 clones, less than 95% detected once. The sample consisted of naive CD4+ T cells from PBMCs. The subset is: naive CD4+ T cells isolated by negative enrichment. The receptors come from a human donor in good health.

The chain combines TRBV5-6 with TRBJ1-6, with D uncertain. CDR1 is SGHDT and CDR2 is YYEEEE in the germline V gene. The CDR3 has 16 amino acids. Between the trimmed V and J ends, which lost 4 bases and 7 bases, there was a span of 18 bases. For the CDR3, the DNA is TGTGCCAGCAGCCCACTGAGTCGGGCCCTGAATTCACCCCTCCACTTT. Translated, it gives CASSPLSRALNSPLHF.

This rearrangement joins TRBV6-5 to TRBJ2-5; possibly TRBD1 for D (6 bases). Trimming took 6 bases from V and 5 from J, leaving 13 bases between them. The CDR3 spans 13 residues. Germline V lookup: CDR1 MNHEY, CDR2 SVGAGI. CDR3 sequence reads: CASRAGVGETQYF. CDR3 DNA: TGTGCCAGCAGGGCAGGGGTAGGGGAGACCCAGTACTTC.

This clone has just one count. The genes are TRBV6-2 or TRBV6-3 and TRBJ1-4, with D maybe TRBD1 (5 bases). Germline V gives CDR1 MNHEY, CDR2 SVGEGT. The V and J ends lost 6 bases and 8 bases respectively, with 28 bases between them. This CDR3 has 18 residues. CDR3 DNA sequence: TGTGCCAGCAGGCCTCCGGGGACTGATCACCGAATACCAGAAAAACTGTTTTTT. It specifies CASRPPGTDHRIPEKLFF.

The chain links TRBV29-1 to TRBJ1-1; D call uncertain. This CDR3 is 12 amino acids long. V was shortened by 4 bases and J by 0 bases, with 6 bases between the two germline ends. Germline CDR1 SQVTM, CDR2 ANQGSEA. The CDR3 nucleotides are TGCAGCGTTGCCGGGGTGAACACTGAAGCTTTCTTT. Amino acid sequence: CSVAGVNTEAFF.

The gene calls are TRBV27 and TRBJ2-3; D may match TRBD1 or TRBD2 (6 bases each). Germline-derived CDR1 and CDR2 are MNHEY and SMNVEV (reference sequence). V was clipped by 8 bases and J by 0 bases, with 18 bases between them. This CDR3 region has 16 residues. The CDR3 DNA sequence: TGTGCCAGCCGGAGGGACGTGAGGGGGAGCACAGATACGCAGTATTTT. Translating it yields CASRRDVRGSTDTQYF.

The CDR3 DNA is TGTGCCAGCAGTAGCAGGACTAGCGGGAGGGCCTACGAGCAGTACTTC. This sequence encodes CASSSRTSGRAYEQYF. This rearrangement joins TRBV27 to TRBJ2-7, with 15 bases fitting TRBD2. Germline CDR1 MNHEY, CDR2 SMNVEV (reference sequence). Trimming removed 5 bases from V and 2 bases from J; junction bases left unmatched: 4. CDR3 length: 16 residues.

The gene calls are TRBV30 and TRBJ2-5; D gene ambiguous. This CDR3 spans 11 amino acids. CDR1 GTSNPN and CDR2 SVGIG come from the germline V gene (reference sequence). V gave up 0 bases and J gave up 11 bases, with 10 bases separating them. DNA of the CDR3: TGTGCCTGGAGTGTAAGTCAGGATCAGTACTTC. This codes for CAWSVSQDQYF.

This rearrangement joins TRBV19 to TRBJ2-7; TRBD1 agrees at 8 bases. Per the germline V gene, CDR1 is LNHDA and CDR2 is SQIVND (reference sequence). The CDR3 consists of 17 residues. V shed 5 bases and J 1 base; nucleotides not matched to a gene: 13. The chain's CDR3 is CASSAPHGTGASYEQYF. DNA of the CDR3: TGTGCCAGTAGTGCCCCCCATGGGACAGGCGCTTCCTACGAGCAGTACTTC.

The chain couples TRBV2 to TRBJ2-3; tentatively, D is TRBD2 (5 bases). Trimming removed 6 bases at V and 14 bases at J, with 21 bases between. Germline-derived CDR1 and CDR2 are SNHLY and FYNNEI. The CDR3 is 13 amino acids. CDR3 in DNA: TGTGCCAGCAGATTAGACCCAGAGGGTCTCCCGTATTTT. Translation gives CASRLDPEGLPYF.